A selection of T cell receptor beta chains follows, all from one sample in a study of T-cell reconstitution after alpha-beta-depleted transplantation in children. TCRdb redid the calling of the PCR reads with MiXCR, one entry per CDR3 protein. Of approximately 150,000 distinct CDR3 sequences listed, around 8.8% are singletons. This sample comprised PBMCs, mostly from graft donor cells, obtained 180 days after TCRalphabeta/CD19-depleted stem cell transplant. These receptors all stem from a female patient younger than 10 who had a stem cell transplant for congenital amegakaryocytic thrombocytopenia, so the T cells may come from the graft donor. Both conserved end residues are part of each CDR3.

V gene	J gene	CDR3 protein
TRBV12-3/TRBV12-4	TRBJ2-1	CASSLRPPPGRGEQFF
TRBV23-1	TRBJ2-3	CASSQSGQRCTDTQYF
TRBV6-2/TRBV6-3	TRBJ2-2	CASSRWTFANTGELFF
TRBV29-1	TRBJ2-7	CSVATGSGQYF
TRBV20-1	TRBJ2-1	CSATLEPGTTYNEQFF
TRBV5-6	TRBJ2-5	CASSMIDRGYFQETQYF
TRBV5-1	TRBJ1-2	CASSSRSTGTASGYTF
TRBV27	TRBJ2-7	CASSLSGSRVDQYF
TRBV4-1	TRBJ2-1	CASSLSGLRNEQFF
TRBV7-9	TRBJ1-2	CASSMTGYGYTF
TRBV23-1	TRBJ1-1	CASSQSWDSEYTEAFF
TRBV4-3	TRBJ2-7	CASSQKRELFEQYF
TRBV5-1	TRBJ1-2	CASSLTSGQAVYGYTF
TRBV15	TRBJ1-1	CATSRDRGGEALAFF
TRBV5-1	TRBJ1-4	CASSSSSATNEKLFF
TRBV5-1	TRBJ2-2	CASSRTGILTGELFF
TRBV15	TRBJ1-4	CATSSVDWWGFCRLFF
TRBV5-1	TRBJ2-1	CASSPGPLAGNNEQFF
TRBV6-2/TRBV6-3	TRBJ2-5	CASSRRLAGVGVQETQYF
TRBV12-3/TRBV12-4	TRBJ2-1	CASSSQQGNEQFF